The clone carrying this T cell receptor beta chain came up a few times. Antigen: not known. Clones were sequenced by immunoSEQ multiplex PCR, and TCRdb holds only the in-frame ones, with some missing. Of approximately 400,000 clones listed, about four fifths are singletons. Germline loops: CDR1 SGHTA, CDR2 FQGNSA. Trimming shortened V by 2 bases and J by 5 bases, and 16 bases separated the two germline ends. The CDR3 runs to 15 residues. This sample was taken from a study of Ad26.COV2.S vaccination and SARS-CoV-2 variants. Overall study findings and caveats: People who got the vaccine or the placebo had similar non-spike TCR breadth. Possible underestimation of total T cell responses by the TCR breadth and depth analyses was noted.

The treatment denotes: roughly 20 received Ad26.COV2.S at low or high dose, single or two shots; about 5 received placebo; per-sample allocation not given. Sampling was done on day 63 after the first vaccine or placebo injection. The specimen was peripheral blood, collected in a trial of Ad26.COV2.S vaccine versus placebo. The source of this sequence is a person between 18 and 65 years old who received the Ad26.COV2.S COVID-19 vaccine or a placebo. The genes are TRBV7-2 and TRBJ2-7; a weak D match, TRBD2 (6 bases). The CDR3 region is CASSLLSGVIDEQYF. The CDR3 DNA sequence: TGTGCCAGCAGCTTATTGTCGGGGGTCATCGACGAGCAGTACTTC. Based on the CDR3 plus reference TRBV7-2 and TRBJ2-7, the full variable domain is GAGVSQSPSNKVTEKGKDVELRCDPISGHTALYWYRQSLGQGLEFLIYFQGNSAPDKSGLPSDRFSAERTGGSVSTLTIQRTQQEDSAVYLCASSLLSGVIDEQYFGPGTRLTVT.